This TCR beta chain was identified during a study of vaccination effects on CD4 cells after COVID-19. Ahead of sequencing, the ViraFEST assay grew antigen-specific CD4+ T cells using viral peptide pools. Researchers isolated CD4+ T cells once approximately eleven days of culture had elapsed. Two-dose BNT162b2 or mRNA-1273 vaccination was given to participants. No vaccinee had earlier SARS-CoV-2 infection, and nucleocapsid antibodies were negative. About this clone itself: Its antigen is currently unknown.

The germline CDR1 and CDR2 sequences are MGHRA and YSYEKL. Losses at the gene ends were 4 bases for V and 1 base for J; bases not matched to a gene: 2. The CDR3 consists of 15 residues. The protocol was immunoSEQ multiplex PCR, while the TCRdb copy is restricted to in-frame clones and leaves out a portion. The sample lists around 69,000 clones, 74% occurring once. The V gene is TRBV4-1, the J gene TRBJ2-1; 9 nucleotides agree with TRBD1. Sample: CD4+ T cells from PBMCs cultured with HCoV-229E spike peptides, taken after COVID-19 vaccination. The receptor's source is a human donor who received a COVID-19 vaccine. Here the CDR3 reads CASSRDRGSYNEQFF. The CDR3 DNA sequence: TGCGCCAGCAGCCGAGACAGGGGGTCCTACAATGAGCAGTTCTTC.